Described below is a single T cell receptor (beta chain) sequence and its context. A read error may be the cause here, since a much bigger clone is one base away. This entry is derived from a study of blood T cell repertoires in COVID-19. Study-wide context: Donors in the United States, Italy and Spain gave samples during acute or convalescent COVID-19. In each case, the material was cDNA or gDNA derived from T cells, B-cell-depleted T cells, or PBMCs.

As handled by the study authors: Amplified reference gene primers provided the basis for estimating nucleated cell counts. This table comes from immunoSEQ multiplex PCR, and its TCRdb copy is limited to in-frame clones, with some not included. V and J calls and clone size are copied from that table; D and trimming were computed from the DNA. Of about 240,000 clones in the sample, roughly four fifths were seen once. V lost 6 bases and J lost 3, with 9 bases in between. The CDR3 is 12 residues long. Germline V gene lookup returns CDR1 MNHEY and CDR2 SVGEGT. Sequenced: peripheral blood. V is TRBV6-2 or TRBV6-3 and J is TRBJ2-7; possibly TRBD1 for D (6 bases). This TCR was sampled from a woman in her 70s with acute or convalescent COVID-19. CDR3 DNA sequence: TGTGCCAGCAGCCAGGACAGCTACGAGCAGTACTTC. It specifies CASSQDSYEQYF.